This note documents a single T cell receptor beta chain sequence. Its antigen is not identified. Alongside a J-beta primer mix, a sample-barcoded 5' primer served in a second PCR lasting roughly 7 to 11 cycles. Researchers report that each sample yielded at least 2.5 million CDR3-containing paired-end reads. From the 5' RACE reads, TCRdb called clonotypes with MiXCR, one entry per CDR3 protein. Seen here are 1.5 million to 2 million distinct CDR3 sequences, 35% to 50% observed once, and the top ten hold roughly 23%. Trimming removed 2 bases from V and 2 bases from J, with 9 bases in between. Germline CDR1 SGHTA, CDR2 FQGNSA. The CDR3 has 14 amino acids. These data come from a study of blood T cells in healthy people across ages. General study points: Both higher diversity and more naive CD4+ cells marked long-lived donors when set against aged donors.

Healthy Caucasian individuals from Russia aged roughly 6 to 90 were enrolled as donors. Researchers collected approximately 9.5 milliliters of peripheral blood from every single donor. This sequence joins TRBV7-2 and TRBJ1-1; D ambiguous. The sequence derives from a human donor in good health. What was sequenced was blood. In nucleotides, the CDR3 is TGTGCCAGCAGCTTAATGAAGGGTAACACTGAAGCTTTCTTT. Translating gives CASSLMKGNTEAFF.